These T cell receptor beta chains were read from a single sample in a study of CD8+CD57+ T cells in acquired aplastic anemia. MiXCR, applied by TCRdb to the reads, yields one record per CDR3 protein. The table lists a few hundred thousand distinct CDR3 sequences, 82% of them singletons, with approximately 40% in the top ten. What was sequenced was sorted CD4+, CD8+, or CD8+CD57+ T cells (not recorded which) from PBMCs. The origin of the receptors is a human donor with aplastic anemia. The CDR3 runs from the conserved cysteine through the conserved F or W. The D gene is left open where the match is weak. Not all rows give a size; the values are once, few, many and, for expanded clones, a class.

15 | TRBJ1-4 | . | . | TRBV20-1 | TGCAGTGCTATCGGGGGCGGCACCATAGATGAAAAACTGTTTTTT | CSAIGGGTIDEKLFF
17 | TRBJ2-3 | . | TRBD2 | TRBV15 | TGTGCCACCAGCGCTGGGACTAGTAGCGGTACCACAGATACGCAGTATTTT | CATSAGTSSGTTDTQYF
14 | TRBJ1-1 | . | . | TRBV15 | TGTGCCACCAGCAGATCAAATGGGGGGACTGAAGCTTTCTTT | CATSRSNGGTEAFF
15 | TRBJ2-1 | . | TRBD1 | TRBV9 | TGTGCCAGCGGACCCACTAGGGGGCTTGTCGCCGGCGAGTTCTTC | CASGPTRGLVAGEFF
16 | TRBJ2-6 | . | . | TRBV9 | TGTGCCAGCAGCGTATACCAGAACTCCTACAATGACCTCCTGACTTTC | CASSVYQNSYNDLLTF
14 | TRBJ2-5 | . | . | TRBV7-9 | TGTGCCAACAGCTTTGCTCCAGACCGAGCAGCCCTTTCCTTC | CANSFAPDRAALSF
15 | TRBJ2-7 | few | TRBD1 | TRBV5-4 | TGTGCCAGCAGCGTTGACAGGGGGTCTTACGGGGAGCAGTACTTC | CASSVDRGSYGEQYF
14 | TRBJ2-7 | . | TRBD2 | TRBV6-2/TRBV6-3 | TGTGCCAGCAGTTACTCGGGGGGGGGCTACGAGCAGTACTTC | CASSYSGGGYEQYF
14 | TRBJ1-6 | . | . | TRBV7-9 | TGTGCCAGCAGCCAAGATAGCTATAATTCACCCCTCCGCTTT | CASSQDSYNSPLRF
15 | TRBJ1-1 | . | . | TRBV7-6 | TGTGCCAGCAGCCTAGATCTGACCCCCACCACTGAAGCCTTCTTT | CASSLDLTPTTEAFF
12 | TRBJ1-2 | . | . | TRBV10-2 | TGCGCCAGCATGAAAGACAGTTATGGCTACACCTTC | CASMKDSYGYTF
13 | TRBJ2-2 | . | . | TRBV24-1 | TGCGCCACCTTGACAGGGAACACCGGGGAGCTGTTTTTT | CATLTGNTGELFF
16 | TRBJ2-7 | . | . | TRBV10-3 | TGTGCCATCAGTGAGTCGGGAACAGTACCCACCTACGAGCAGTACTTC | CAISESGTVPTYEQYF
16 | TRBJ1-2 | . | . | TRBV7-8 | TGTGCCAGCAGCTCACGGGGAGGTCCCGATACGCAGTATTACACCTTC | CASSSRGGPDTQYYTF
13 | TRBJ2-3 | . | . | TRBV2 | TGTGCCATAGGGGACGGGTGCACAGATACGCAGTATTTT | CAIGDGCTDTQYF
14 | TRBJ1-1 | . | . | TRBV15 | TGTGCCACCAGCAGAGGCTGCGAGCAAGCGACCCCGTACTTC | CATSRGCEQATPYF
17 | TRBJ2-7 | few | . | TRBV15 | TGTGCCACCAGCAGAGGTACCGGGACCAAGGGGGGGCACGAGCAGTACTTC | CATSRGTGTKGGHEQYF
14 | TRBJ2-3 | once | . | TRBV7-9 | . | CASGSSGTQYFGPF
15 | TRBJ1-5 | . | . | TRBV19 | TGTGCCAGTAGTATATCTAGCGGAGACAACCATCCGCAGCTCTTC | CASSISSGDNHPQLF
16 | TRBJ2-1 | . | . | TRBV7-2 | TGTGCCAGCAGCTTGACAGGCGGCACCGACTATGGCGACCAGTTCTTC | CASSLTGGTDYGDQFF
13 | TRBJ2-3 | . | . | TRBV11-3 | TGCGCCAGCGGCGACGAGATTGCGGATACGCAGTATTTT | CASGDEIADTQYF
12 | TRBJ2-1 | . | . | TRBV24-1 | TGTGCCACCACAAGCTTTGACAATGAGCAGTTCTTC | CATTSFDNEQFF
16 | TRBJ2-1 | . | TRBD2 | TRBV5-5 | TGTGCCAGCAGCGTGAAAAGAGGCGGGGGGAGCGATGAGCAGTTCTTC | CASSVKRGGGSDEQFF
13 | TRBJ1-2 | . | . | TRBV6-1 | TGTGCCAGCCGCGATTTGGGGTACCATGGCTACACCTTC | CASRDLGYHGYTF
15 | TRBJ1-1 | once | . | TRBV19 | TGTGCCAGTAGCTTAGCTATCGCAGCCTACACTGAGGCTTTCTTT | CASSLAIAAYTEAFF
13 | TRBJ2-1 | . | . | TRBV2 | TGTGCCAGCAGTGATGAGTGGATCCACGAGCAGTTCTTC | CASSDEWIHEQFF
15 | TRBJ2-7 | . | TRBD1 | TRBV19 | TGTGCCAGTAGTACTCAGACAGGGTTTCTCGACGAGCAGTACTTC | CASSTQTGFLDEQYF
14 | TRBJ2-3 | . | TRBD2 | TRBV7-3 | TGTGCCAGCAGCGTCCCGGGGGGTCCCGACCAGCAACATTTT | CASSVPGGPDQQHF
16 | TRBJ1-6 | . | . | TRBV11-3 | TGTGCCAGCAGCTTAGGGGTGACAGGCTATAATTCACCCCTCCACTTT | CASSLGVTGYNSPLHF
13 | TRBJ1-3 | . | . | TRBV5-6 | TGTGCCAGCAGCTTGGAGAGGGGAAACACCATATATTTT | CASSLERGNTIYF
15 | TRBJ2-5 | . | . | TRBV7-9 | TGTGCCAGCAGCCCATCGGGGAGCTGGGGAGAGACCGAGTACTTC | CASSPSGSWGETEYF
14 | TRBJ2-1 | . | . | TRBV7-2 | TGTGCCAGCACCGTAGGGGCCGACAACGATGAGCAGTTCTTC | CASTVGADNDEQFF
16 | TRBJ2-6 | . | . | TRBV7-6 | TGTGCCAGCAGCCCCGTTGGTGGGAACGGGGCTACGCAGCTGACTTTC | CASSPVGGNGATQLTF
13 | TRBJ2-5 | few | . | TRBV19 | TGTGCCAGTTCTAGGGGTAGCGAAGAGACCCAGTACTTC | CASSRGSEETQYF
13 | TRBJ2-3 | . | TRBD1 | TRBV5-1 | TGCGCCAGCAGCTCAGAGGACAGGGTCGAGCAGTATTTT | CASSSEDRVEQYF
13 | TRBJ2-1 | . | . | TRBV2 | TGTGCCAGCAGTGCCTTTCTTGACAATGAGCAGTTCTTC | CASSAFLDNEQFF
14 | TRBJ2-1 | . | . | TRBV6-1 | TGTGCCAGCAGTCCAGGACCTGACCGGTATGAGCAGTTCTTC | CASSPGPDRYEQFF
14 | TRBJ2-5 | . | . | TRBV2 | TGTGCCACCGGGAGAGGGGGCGCGCATACGCCCCAGTATTTC | CATGRGGAHTPQYF
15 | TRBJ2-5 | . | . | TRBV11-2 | TGTGCCAGCAGCTTGGAGGGCAAGATCTTGGGGACCCAGTACTTC | CASSLEGKILGTQYF
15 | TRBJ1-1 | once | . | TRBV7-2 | TGTGCCAGCAGCTTAGATCTGGGTGAGCACCCTGAAGCTTTCTTT | CASSLDLGEHPEAFF
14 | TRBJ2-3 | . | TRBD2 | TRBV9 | TGTGCCAGCAGCGTAGCGGGAGGGCCCGCAGCTACGCATTTT | CASSVAGGPAATHF
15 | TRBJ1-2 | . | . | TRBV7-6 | TGTGCCAGCAGCCTAACAAGGGGCCCCTCCTGGGGCTACACCTTC | CASSLTRGPSWGYTF
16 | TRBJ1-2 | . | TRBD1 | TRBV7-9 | TGTGCCAGCAGCTTGCAGGGGGGCGGGACTGTATCTTGCTACACCTTC | CASSLQGGGTVSCYTF
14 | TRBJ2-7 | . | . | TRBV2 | TGTGCCAGCAGTGAAGGCGGGACAGATAACCAGCAGTTTTTC | CASSEGGTDNQQFF
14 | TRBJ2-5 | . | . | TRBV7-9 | TGTGCCAGCAGCCCCGACAGACCGTCACCCCCCCACTACTTC | CASSPDRPSPPHYF
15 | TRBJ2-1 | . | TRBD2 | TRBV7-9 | TGTGCCAGCAGCACGCCTAGCGGGGGGTTCAATGAGCAGTTCTTC | CASSTPSGGFNEQFF
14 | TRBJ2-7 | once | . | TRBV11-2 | TGTGCCAGCAGCTTAGGTGCACCTTCCTACGAGCAGTACTTC | CASSLGAPSYEQYF
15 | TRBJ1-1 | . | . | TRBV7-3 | TGTGCCAGCAGTTTTAGTGGGACATGGGACGATACACATTTCTTT | CASSFSGTWDDTHFF
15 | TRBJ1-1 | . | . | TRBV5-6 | TGTGCCAGCAGCTTGGTTCAGCCAGGGAACACTGAAGCTTTCTTT | CASSLVQPGNTEAFF
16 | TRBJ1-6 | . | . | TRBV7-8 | TGTGCCAGCAGCTTGGGGGAAGGTCCCTATACGTCGCACCTCCACTTT | CASSLGEGPYTSHLHF
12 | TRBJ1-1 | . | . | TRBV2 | TGTGCCAGCAGACTCCAGGCGCCTGAAGCTTTCTTT | CASRLQAPEAFF
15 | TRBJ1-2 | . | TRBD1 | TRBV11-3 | TGTGCCAGCAGCTTAGATCTGGCAGGGGGTGATGGCTACACCTTC | CASSLDLAGGDGYTF
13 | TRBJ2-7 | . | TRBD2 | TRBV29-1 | TGCAGCGTGGCGACTAGCGGGGGCTACGAGCAGTACTTC | CSVATSGGYEQYF
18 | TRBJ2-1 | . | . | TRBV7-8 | TGTGCCAGCAGCTTAGCGGGAGCCCGCGATTCGCAGTATAATGAGCAGTTCTTC | CASSLAGARDSQYNEQFF